Here is one T cell receptor beta chain with its context. Its matching antigen is unknown. TCRdb's copy holds only in-frame clones and misses some; the assay was immunoSEQ multiplex PCR. This table holds 90,000 to 120,000 clones, roughly 89% found once. Trimming took off 2 bases at V and 6 bases at J, with 20 bases between the two ends. Germline V CDR1 and CDR2: SGDLS, YYNGEE. This CDR3 has 16 residues. These data are taken from a study of T cell responses to AZD1222 COVID-19 vaccine. Study results and caveats: In all cases, repertoires were sampled only after the peak T cell response. A reported finding is that nearly half of spike-specific TCRs target unmutated variant regions. There were mostly white British donors and more females than males, and clonal diversity was possibly underestimated.

The V gene is TRBV9, the J gene TRBJ1-2, with TRBD1 as a possible D gene (5 bases). The receptor was derived from an adult in good health. The specimen comprised peripheral blood, sampled on day 0 of AZD1222 vaccination. The CDR3 DNA follows: TGTGCCAGCAGCGTGGGGTGGGGCCTCCGAGGCGATGGCTACACCTTC. It translates to CASSVGWGLRGDGYTF.